These 27 T cell receptor beta chains came from one sample sequenced in a study of shared clonotypes between healthy human individuals. Only in-frame clones appear in the TCRdb table, and some are missing; sequencing was by immunoSEQ multiplex PCR. The data hold about 700,000 clones, with about 92% observed a single time. CD45RO negativity and positive selection for CCR7 defined naive CD8 cells, a population that excluded terminally differentiated effector memory CD45RA+ cells. The sequenced material came from naive CD8+ T cells sorted from blood. These TCRs come from a man aged 30-40 years in good health.

The rearrangement joins TRBV4-1 to TRBJ2-3, with a weak D call TRBD2 (5 bases). Germline CDR1 MGHRA, CDR2 YSYEKL. The germline V and J ends were trimmed by 0 bases and 4 bases, with 11 bases remaining between them. The CDR3 is 15 residues long. CDR3 coding DNA: TGCGCCAGCAGCCAAGACCGGCTAGCTCCAGATACGCAGTATTTT. This sequence encodes CASSQDRLAPDTQYF.

The gene calls are TRBV29-1 and TRBJ1-2; no reliable D call. The CDR3 has 14 amino acids. Between the trimmed V and J ends, which lost 2 bases and 2 bases, there was a span of 12 bases. The germline V gene encodes CDR1 SQVTM and CDR2 ANQGSEA. DNA for the CDR3: TGCAGCGTTGAAACTATTGACGGCAACTATGGCTACACCTTC. This gives the protein CSVETIDGNYGYTF.

The chain combines TRBV11-2 with TRBJ2-1; D is ambiguous. The germline V gene encodes CDR1 SGHAT and CDR2 FQNNGV. Trimming shortened V by 0 bases and J by 3 bases, and 12 bases separated the two germline ends. The CDR3 length is 16 residues. The CDR3 reads CASSLDLTEYYNEQFF. The CDR3 DNA reads TGTGCCAGCAGCTTAGATCTAACAGAATACTACAATGAGCAGTTCTTC.

The chain links TRBV4-2 to TRBJ1-1; D gene unclear. There are 14 residues in the CDR3. Between the trimmed V and J ends, which lost 5 bases and 4 bases, there was a span of 14 bases. Germline values: CDR1 LGHNA, CDR2 YNFKEQ. CDR3 amino acids: CASSFILSGTEAFF. The CDR3 nucleotides read TGTGCCAGCAGCTTCATCCTGAGTGGCACTGAAGCTTTCTTT.

The V call is TRBV5-1, the J call TRBJ1-4; TRBD1 agrees at 11 bases. Germline V gives CDR1 SGHRS, CDR2 YFSETQ. Losses at the gene ends were 2 bases for V and 8 bases for J; bases not matched to a gene: 8. CDR3 length: 16 amino acids. CDR3: CASSLNPGQGDEKLFF. CDR3 nucleotide sequence: TGCGCCAGCAGCTTAAATCCGGGACAGGGGGACGAAAAACTGTTTTTT.

The rearrangement joins TRBV9 to TRBJ2-7; TRBD1 agrees at 7 bases. The CDR3 is 13 residues long. Germline values: CDR1 SGDLS, CDR2 YYNGEE. With 3 bases clipped from V and 5 bases from J, the junction kept 5 bases outside the gene matches. The CDR3 reads CASSADRAHEQYF. The CDR3 coding sequence is TGTGCCAGCAGCGCTGACAGGGCCCACGAGCAGTACTTC.

This rearrangement joins TRBV27 to TRBJ2-1; 12 nucleotides agree with TRBD2. Germline trimming cut 5 bases from V and 4 bases from J; bases unmatched to any gene: 9. Germline-derived CDR1 and CDR2 are MNHEY and SMNVEV (reference sequence). The CDR3 contains 17 residues. CDR3 region: CASSPPPTSGGYNEQFF. The CDR3 nucleotides are TGTGCCAGCAGTCCACCTCCGACTAGCGGGGGATACAATGAGCAGTTCTTC.

The gene calls are TRBV7-9 and TRBJ2-7; 7 bases are shared with TRBD2. This CDR3 is built from 15 residues. Trimming removed 8 bases from V and 2 bases from J; junction bases left unmatched: 12. Per the germline V gene, CDR1 is SEHNR and CDR2 is FQNEAQ (reference sequence). CDR3 loop: CASSGAQRGAYEQYF. CDR3 DNA sequence: TGTGCCAGCTCCGGGGCTCAGCGGGGAGCCTACGAGCAGTACTTC.

The V call is TRBV27, the J call TRBJ2-7, with unresolved D. The CDR3 is 15 residues long. Germline CDR1 and CDR2: MNHEY and SMNVEV (reference sequence). V was clipped by 5 bases and J by 0 bases, with 14 bases between them. The DNA for the CDR3 is TGTGCCAGCAGTCGTTACAGTCCCGCCTCCTACGAGCAGTACTTC. It is translated as CASSRYSPASYEQYF.

The rearrangement joins TRBV11-3 to TRBJ2-2, with a tentative D call TRBD1 (6 bases). The CDR3 runs to 17 residues. CDR1 and CDR2 (germline): SGHNT, YENEEA. Trimming left V 4 bases short and J 0 bases short, with 15 bases between. CDR3 bases: TGTGCCAGCAGCTCGACAGGTTGGGGGACGAACACCGGGGAGCTGTTTTTT. Its protein is CASSSTGWGTNTGELFF.

J is TRBJ2-7 and V is TRBV4-1; tentatively, D is TRBD2 (5 bases). With 4 bases removed from V and 2 bases from J, the gap between germline ends came to 12 bases. The CDR3 has 14 residues. Germline lookup yields CDR1 MGHRA and CDR2 YSYEKL. In DNA form, the CDR3 reads TGCGCCAGCAGCCCCGGGGTTACCACCTACGAGCAGTACTTC. Residues: CASSPGVTTYEQYF.

The rearrangement uses TRBV13 and TRBJ2-1; D call uncertain. Germline V lookup: CDR1 PRHDT, CDR2 FYEKMQ (reference sequence). V gave up 7 bases and J gave up 2 bases, with 21 bases separating them. The CDR3 sequence is 17 residues long. The CDR3, as DNA: TGTGCCAGCATAGGAAGGCAGCGACCCGACGCCTACAATGAGCAGTTCTTC. Translation gives CASIGRQRPDAYNEQFF.

This clone was detected only once. V usage is TRBV4-1 and J usage is TRBJ2-7; 9 nucleotides line up with TRBD1. Germline V gives CDR1 MGHRA, CDR2 YSYEKL. CDR3 length equals 16 residues. J gave up 5 bases and V 6 bases, and 14 bases lay outside the gene matches. The chain's CDR3 is CASRLEAGTGPNEQYF. The CDR3 DNA sequence: TGCGCCAGCAGACTGGAGGCCGGGACAGGGCCCAACGAGCAGTACTTC.

The chain links TRBV27 to TRBJ1-1, with D possibly matching TRBD1 (5 bases). The CDR3 has 13 amino acids. Germline CDR1 reads MNHEY; CDR2 reads SMNVEV (reference sequence). The ends were cut back, 10 bases at V and 0 bases at J, with 12 bases in the middle. The CDR3 loop reads CATKGSLNTEAFF. CDR3 DNA: TGTGCCACCAAGGGGAGCTTGAACACTGAAGCTTTCTTT.

V usage is TRBV27 and J usage is TRBJ2-7; D gene ambiguous. The germline CDR1 and CDR2 sequences are MNHEY and SMNVEV (reference sequence). Trimming removed 3 bases from V and 2 bases from J, with 17 bases in between. This CDR3 contains 16 residues. CDR3 sequence: CASSFNEDLIPYEQYF. In nucleotides, the CDR3 is TGTGCCAGCAGTTTCAATGAGGATCTAATCCCCTACGAGCAGTACTTC.

This chain joins TRBV29-1 and TRBJ2-7, with 7 bases aligning to TRBD2. The germline gives CDR1 SQVTM, CDR2 ANQGSEA. The V gene end was trimmed by 4 bases and the J gene end by 3 bases; junction bases not matched to a gene: 6. The CDR3 length is 13 residues. The CDR3 nucleotides are TGCAGCGTTGTGGTCGGACTAGACTACGAGCAGTACTTC. This gives the protein CSVVVGLDYEQYF.

The chain combines TRBV13 with TRBJ2-7; 9 positions match TRBD2. This CDR3 is built from 15 residues. Looked up from germline, CDR1 is PRHDT and CDR2 is FYEKMQ (reference sequence). Trimming took 5 bases from V and 7 from J; bases not matched to a gene: 12. CDR3 bases: TGTGCCAGCAGCGCAAGACTAGCGGCTGATAGGGAGCAGTACTTC. This gives the protein CASSARLAADREQYF.

This clone was seen just once. The chain carries TRBV27 and TRBJ2-1, with D possibly called TRBD1 or TRBD2 (6 bases each). The CDR3 has 18 amino acids. The V gene's germline CDR1 is MNHEY and CDR2 SMNVEV (reference sequence). Trimming took 1 base from V and 0 from J, leaving 16 bases between them. CDR3 region: CASSLYPSGASSYNEQFF. CDR3 DNA: TGTGCCAGCAGTTTATACCCCTCGGGGGCTAGCTCCTACAATGAGCAGTTCTTC.

This clone was seen only once. This chain links TRBV6-5 with TRBJ1-1; 8 bases match TRBD1. V shed 2 bases, J shed 5 bases, and the junction held 4 bases outside the gene matches. This CDR3 spans 14 amino acids. CDR1 MNHEY and CDR2 SVGAGI come from the germline V gene. CDR3 DNA sequence: TGTGCCAGCAGTTACCAGGGGGCGACTACTGAAGCTTTCTTT. Translating it yields CASSYQGATTEAFF.

The rearrangement uses TRBV7-6 and TRBJ2-1, with 11 nucleotides matching TRBD2. V shed 3 bases, J shed 5 bases, and the junction held 9 bases outside the gene matches. CDR1 and CDR2 from the germline V gene are SGHVS and FNYEAQ. The CDR3 has 17 amino acids. CDR3 in DNA: TGTGCCAGCAGCTTCCTTAGCGGGAGGGCGCAAAACAATGAGCAGTTCTTC. Its translation: CASSFLSGRAQNNEQFF. The complete variable domain, with remaining parts taken from reference TRBV7-6 and TRBJ2-1, reads GAGVSQSPRYKVTKRGQDVALRCDPISGHVSLYWYRQALGQGPEFLTYFNYEAQQDKSGLPNDRFSAERPEGSISTLTIQRTEQRDSAMYRCASSFLSGRAQNNEQFFGPGTRLTVL.

The genes are TRBV19 and TRBJ2-2; 9 positions match TRBD1. The V segment lost 5 bases and the J segment 6 bases; nucleotides outside the gene matches: 7. CDR1 LNHDA and CDR2 SQIVND come from the germline V gene (reference sequence). The CDR3 length is 15 residues. CDR3 loop: CASSHGQGSAGELFF. The CDR3 DNA reads as TGTGCCAGTAGTCACGGACAGGGGTCTGCCGGGGAGCTGTTTTTT.

The chain couples TRBV7-2 to TRBJ2-3, with D possibly matching TRBD2 (5 bases). Trimming removed 0 bases from V and 0 bases from J, with 13 bases in between. Germline assignment: CDR1 SGHTA and CDR2 FQGNSA. CDR3 length equals 17 residues. The CDR3 region has the DNA TGTGCCAGCAGCTTAGCGGGAGCGGCAACTAGCACAGATACGCAGTATTTT. Its translation: CASSLAGAATSTDTQYF.

This clone came up a few times. The chain is built from TRBV4-2 and TRBJ1-4, with a possible D match to TRBD1 (6 bases). The ends were cut back, 0 bases at V and 8 bases at J, with 16 bases in the middle. CDR3 size: 16 residues. CDR1 is LGHNA and CDR2 is YNFKEQ in the germline V gene. The DNA for the CDR3 is TGTGCCAGCAGCCAAGATCGGGGCCAGGGGTACGAAAAACTGTTTTTT. It translates to CASSQDRGQGYEKLFF.

The chain joins TRBV11-2 to TRBJ2-3, with D tentatively TRBD1 or TRBD2 (8 bases each). Germline-derived CDR1 and CDR2 are SGHAT and FQNNGV. This CDR3 has 18 residues. Trimming removed 3 bases from V and 4 bases from J, with 23 bases in between. Written as DNA, the CDR3 is TGTGCCAGCAGCTTGGCAGGGGGCCCAGCGGGAGCGTCAGATACGCAGTATTTT. As protein: CASSLAGGPAGASDTQYF.

The chain is built from TRBV6-1 and TRBJ1-3; no clear D. Trimming shortened V by 0 bases and J by 2 bases, and 14 bases separated the two germline ends. The CDR3 extends over 17 amino acids. Germline CDR1 and CDR2: MNHNS and SASEGT. The CDR3 loop is CASSEALLTSAGNTIYF. The DNA for the CDR3 is TGTGCCAGCAGTGAAGCGCTCTTAACCAGCGCTGGAAACACCATATATTTT.

The gene calls are TRBV27 and TRBJ2-1; D is undetermined. Germline CDR1 MNHEY, CDR2 SMNVEV (reference sequence). This CDR3 has 15 residues. V dropped 5 bases and J dropped 5 bases, with 16 bases sitting between them. Written as DNA, the CDR3 is TGTGCCAGCAGTACTATATCGTTGGTGGACAATGAGCAGTTCTTC. Translation: CASSTISLVDNEQFF.

The chain uses TRBV29-1 and TRBJ1-4; 7 bases match TRBD1. Trimming cost V 6 bases and J 4 bases; bases outside gene matches: 5. The CDR3 sequence is 13 residues long. In germline, CDR1 is SQVTM, CDR2 ANQGSEA. CDR3: CSVVTGYNEKLFF. DNA of the CDR3: TGCAGCGTCGTGACAGGGTATAATGAAAAACTGTTTTTT.